Presented here are 26 T cell receptor beta chains from one specimen sequenced in a study of T cell clonotyping in hematopoietic cell transplantation. This table comes from immunoSEQ multiplex PCR, and its TCRdb copy is limited to in-frame clones, with some not included. The sample has under 14,000 clones; under 90% are singletons. The sequencing here drew on PBMCs, taken 180 days after allogeneic stem cell transplant. All receptors derive from a male patient aged 55 to 69 who had an allogeneic stem cell transplant from an unrelated donor, so the T cells may come from the graft donor. Some clones in this sample may be carry-over from other donors' samples.

The rearrangement links TRBV19 to TRBJ2-3; D unresolved. The CDR3 covers 15 residues. Germline CDR1 is LNHDA and CDR2 is SQIVND (reference sequence). Trimming took 5 bases from V and 5 from J, leaving 17 bases between them. The CDR3 loop is CASSPAVVPGDTQYF. The CDR3 bases are TGTGCCAGTAGTCCCGCGGTGGTTCCGGGAGATACGCAGTATTTT.

The V gene is TRBV6-5, the J gene TRBJ1-5, with 9 positions matching TRBD1. This CDR3 spans 15 amino acids. The germline V gene encodes CDR1 MNHEY and CDR2 SVGAGI. Germline trimming cut 6 bases from V and 2 bases from J; bases unmatched to any gene: 5. In DNA, the CDR3 is TGTGCCAGCAGCCGAAGGACAGGGGGCAATCAGCCCCAGCATTTT. Protein sequence: CASSRRTGGNQPQHF.

The rearrangement links TRBV25-1 to TRBJ1-6, with 8 bases matching TRBD1. V lost 0 bases to trimming and J lost 7 bases; unmatched junction nucleotides: 5. Germline assignment: CDR1 MGHDK and CDR2 SYGVNS. This CDR3 comprises 16 residues. CDR3 sequence: CASSEYRTGRNSPLHF. Written as DNA, the CDR3 is TGTGCCAGCAGTGAATATAGGACAGGGCGAAATTCACCCCTCCACTTT.

DNA of the CDR3: TGTGCCAGCAGCACGGGGTTAGGTTCCTACGAGCAGTACTTC. This codes for CASSTGLGSYEQYF. This chain connects TRBV5-4 to TRBJ2-7; a possible D gene is TRBD2 (5 bases). Germline V CDR1 and CDR2: SGHNT, YYREEE (reference sequence). Trimming shortened V by 4 bases and J by 1 base, and 12 bases separated the two germline ends. The CDR3 contains 14 residues.

A single count supports this clone. The J gene is TRBJ2-5, the V gene TRBV7-6; D unclear. Germline assignment: CDR1 SGHVS and CDR2 FNYEAQ. This CDR3 has 14 residues. The V and J ends lost 5 bases and 0 bases respectively, with 10 bases between them. The CDR3 DNA reads TGTGCCAGCAGCCCTAACCTGTACCAAGAGACCCAGTACTTC. The encoded protein is CASSPNLYQETQYF.

The chain carries TRBV27 and TRBJ1-6; weak D call: TRBD1 (5 bases). This CDR3 has 15 residues. Trimming removed 5 bases at V and 6 bases at J, with 14 bases between. Germline CDR1 and CDR2: MNHEY and SMNVEV (reference sequence). Here the CDR3 reads CASSPGTVANSPLHF. CDR3 DNA: TGTGCCAGCAGTCCCGGGACGGTGGCTAATTCACCCCTCCACTTT.

This clone came up once. The CDR3 coding sequence is TGCAGCGTTGAAGACCGGGACAGGGGGTTGTACGGGGCTTATGGCTACACCTTC. It specifies CSVEDRDRGLYGAYGYTF. The V gene is TRBV29-1, the J gene TRBJ1-2; 11 nucleotides line up with TRBD1. The CDR3 has 18 amino acids. The J segment lost 5 bases and the V segment lost 0 bases, leaving 14 bases of the junction unmatched. Germline loops: CDR1 SQVTM, CDR2 ANQGSEA.

J is TRBJ2-5 and V is TRBV19; TRBD1 matches 10 bases. Trimming cost V 5 bases and J 4 bases; bases outside gene matches: 10. Germline CDR1 LNHDA, CDR2 SQIVND (reference sequence). CDR3 length: 16 amino acids. This CDR3 reads CASSPRQGARGETQYF. The CDR3, as DNA: TGTGCCAGTAGTCCTCGACAGGGGGCGAGGGGAGAGACCCAGTACTTC.

The chain combines TRBV10-3 with TRBJ2-7; 9 bases are a match to TRBD1. The germline CDR1 and CDR2 sequences are ENHRY and SYGVKD. The CDR3 has 14 residues. The V segment lost 5 bases and the J segment 6 bases; nucleotides outside the gene matches: 8. The CDR3 nucleotides read TGTGCCATCAGTCCGGGACAGGGTAGCGGCGAGCAGTACTTC. Residues: CAISPGQGSGEQYF.

The chain combines TRBV19 with TRBJ2-7, with TRBD1 matching over 10 bases. The CDR3 totals 14 residues. The J segment lost 1 base and the V segment lost 5 bases, leaving 2 bases of the junction unmatched. The germline V gene encodes CDR1 LNHDA and CDR2 SQIVND (reference sequence). CDR3 amino acids: CASSPDRGSYEQYF. The CDR3 DNA sequence: TGTGCCAGTAGTCCGGACAGGGGGTCCTACGAGCAGTACTTC.

The chain has TRBV29-1 and TRBJ2-7; D could derive from TRBD1 or TRBD2 (6 bases each). CDR1 SQVTM and CDR2 ANQGSEA come from the germline V gene. CDR3 length: 12 residues. V was cut by 4 bases and J by 6 bases, with 13 bases left in between. CDR3 coding DNA: TGCAGCGTTGGCGTCAGGGGAGGCGAGCAGTACTTC. Translated, it gives CSVGVRGGEQYF.

The chain is built from TRBV6-1 and TRBJ2-7, with a possible D match to TRBD1 (5 bases). CDR3 size: 12 residues. CDR1 is MNHNS, CDR2 SASEGT, per germline. Deletions cut 5 bases from V and 4 bases from J, with 9 bases between. The CDR3 here is CASSTRQYEQYF. CDR3 nucleotide sequence: TGTGCCAGCAGTACCCGACAGTACGAGCAGTACTTC.

The chain has TRBV2 and TRBJ2-1, with 12 bases aligning to TRBD2. CDR1 and CDR2 from the germline V gene are SNHLY and FYNNEI. The CDR3 loop spans 17 amino acids. V was clipped by 7 bases and J by 4 bases; unmatched bases: 11. The DNA of the CDR3 is TGTGCCAGCACGGGCCCTAGCGGGGGGGTTAAGTACAATGAGCAGTTCTTC. The encoded protein is CASTGPSGGVKYNEQFF.

The rearrangement joins TRBV6-5 to TRBJ1-4; 9 bases align to TRBD1. With V trimmed by 6 bases and J by 11 bases, 1 base remained unmatched. From germline, CDR1 is MNHEY and CDR2 SVGAGI. This CDR3 spans 11 amino acids. CDR3 in DNA: TGTGCCAGCAGAGACAGGGGGAAACTGTTTTTT. Its protein product is CASRDRGKLFF.

This chain connects TRBV2 to TRBJ2-5; D remains ambiguous. V was shortened by 1 base and J by 0 bases, with 9 bases between the two germline ends. The CDR3 has 15 residues. Germline V lookup: CDR1 SNHLY, CDR2 FYNNEI. CDR3 protein: CASSEVRTDQETQYF. Written as DNA, the CDR3 is TGTGCCAGCAGTGAAGTGAGGACGGACCAAGAGACCCAGTACTTC.

This sequence joins TRBV19 and TRBJ1-2; 7 nucleotides line up with TRBD1. Losses at the gene ends were 5 bases for V and 2 bases for J; bases not matched to a gene: 5. CDR3 length: 14 residues. Germline-derived CDR1 and CDR2 are LNHDA and SQIVND (reference sequence). The CDR3 here is CASSLGGLNYGYTF. The CDR3 coding sequence is TGTGCCAGTAGTTTAGGGGGCCTGAACTATGGCTACACCTTC.

The V call is TRBV5-1, the J call TRBJ1-1; a weak D match, TRBD1 (6 bases). Per germline, CDR1 SGHRS and CDR2 YFSETQ. The CDR3 length is 14 residues. V lost 0 bases, J lost 6 bases, and 12 bases lay in between. The CDR3 DNA reads as TGCGCCAGCAGCTTGGAGCAGGGGATCCCTGAAGCTTTCTTT. Translating it yields CASSLEQGIPEAFF.

This chain connects TRBV4-1 to TRBJ2-3, with 11 nucleotides matching TRBD2. CDR1 and CDR2 (germline): MGHRA, YSYEKL. Trimming cost V 1 base and J 6 bases; bases outside gene matches: 6. This CDR3 is built from 16 residues. The CDR3 DNA follows: TGCGCCAGCAGCCAAGGGCTAGCGGGGGGCGGGGATACGCAGTATTTT. This codes for CASSQGLAGGGDTQYF.

This sequence joins TRBV25-1 and TRBJ2-3, with D possibly matching TRBD1 (6 bases). CDR3 size: 13 residues. Trimming left V 3 bases short and J 3 bases short, with 7 bases between. Germline V gene data show CDR1 as MGHDK and CDR2 as SYGVNS. CDR3 amino acids: CASSEGATDTQYF. Written as DNA, the CDR3 is TGTGCCAGCAGTGAGGGGGCGACAGATACGCAGTATTTT. Complete variable domain (other parts from reference TRBV25-1 and TRBJ2-3): EADIYQTPRYLVIGTGKKITLECSQTMGHDKMYWYQQDPGMELHLIHYSYGVNSTEKGDLSSESTVSRIRTEHFPLTLESARPSHTSQYLCASSEGATDTQYFGPGTRLTVL.

This rearrangement joins TRBV29-1 to TRBJ1-2, with 9 bases identical to TRBD1. Germline V gene sequence: CDR1 SQVTM, CDR2 ANQGSEA. The CDR3 length is 13 residues. Trimming took 7 bases from V and 8 from J; bases not matched to a gene: 11. The CDR3 region has the DNA TGCAGCGCCGATCGGGGACAGGGATACGGCTACACCTTC. Its protein is CSADRGQGYGYTF.

The chain employs TRBV2 and TRBJ1-6; D remains ambiguous. CDR1 and CDR2 from the germline V gene are SNHLY and FYNNEI. Deletions cut 3 bases from V and 0 bases from J, with 6 bases between. The CDR3 totals 15 residues. The CDR3 is CASSERNSYNSPLHF. The CDR3 bases are TGTGCCAGCAGTGAGAGAAACTCCTATAATTCACCCCTCCACTTT.

The chain joins TRBV7-8 to TRBJ1-6; D is unclear. CDR3 length: 15 amino acids. V was cut by 1 base and J by 6 bases, with 10 bases left in between. CDR1 SGHVS and CDR2 FQNEAQ come from the germline V gene. The DNA for the CDR3 is TGTGCCAGCAGCTTAGACCGGGTTGGTAATTCACCCCTCCACTTT. It codes for CASSLDRVGNSPLHF.

The V call is TRBV9, the J call TRBJ1-2; TRBD1 is a possible D gene (6 bases). V was clipped by 0 bases and J by 10 bases, with 10 bases between them. The CDR3 spans 12 residues. Germline V lookup: CDR1 SGDLS, CDR2 YYNGEE. The CDR3: CASSVDQGSYTF. CDR3 bases: TGTGCCAGCAGCGTAGACCAGGGGTCCTACACCTTC.

J is TRBJ2-7 and V is TRBV13, with D possibly being TRBD1 (6 bases). V shed 3 bases and J shed 3 bases, with 21 bases lying between them. The CDR3 runs to 17 residues. Germline assignment: CDR1 PRHDT and CDR2 FYEKMQ (reference sequence). The CDR3 coding sequence is TGTGCCAGCAGCTTGGGTGAGGGGGTCGCAACAAACTACGAGCAGTACTTC. Translated: CASSLGEGVATNYEQYF.

The chain employs TRBV29-1 and TRBJ2-6; 7 nucleotides align to TRBD1. The CDR3 covers 14 residues. Per the germline V gene, CDR1 is SQVTM and CDR2 is ANQGSEA. Germline trimming cut 7 bases from V and 4 bases from J; bases unmatched to any gene: 7. CDR3 region: CSASGTAGANVLTF. CDR3 bases: TGCAGCGCGTCCGGGACAGCCGGGGCCAACGTCCTGACTTTC.

The rearrangement joins TRBV4-1 to TRBJ1-2; tentative D call: TRBD1 (6 bases). Trimming pared 4 bases from V and 6 bases from J, leaving 15 bases between. This CDR3 contains 14 residues. Germline lookup yields CDR1 MGHRA and CDR2 YSYEKL. Written as DNA, the CDR3 is TGCGCCAGCAGCCCCGCCACCGGGGGCAATGGCTACACCTTC. It encodes CASSPATGGNGYTF.